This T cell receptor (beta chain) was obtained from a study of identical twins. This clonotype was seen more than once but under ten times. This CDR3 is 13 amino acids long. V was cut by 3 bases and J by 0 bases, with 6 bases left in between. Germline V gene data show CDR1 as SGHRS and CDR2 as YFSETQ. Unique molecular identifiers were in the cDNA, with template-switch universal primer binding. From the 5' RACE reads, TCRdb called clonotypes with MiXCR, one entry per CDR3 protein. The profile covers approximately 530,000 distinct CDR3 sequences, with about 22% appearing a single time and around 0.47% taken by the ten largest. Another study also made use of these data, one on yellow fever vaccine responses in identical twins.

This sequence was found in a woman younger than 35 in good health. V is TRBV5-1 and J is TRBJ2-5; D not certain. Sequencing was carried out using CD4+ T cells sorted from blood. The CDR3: CASSSEYQETQYF. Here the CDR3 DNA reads TGCGCCAGCAGCTCCGAGTACCAAGAGACCCAGTACTTC.